What follows are 8 T cell receptor beta chains derived from one specimen sequenced in a study of blood T cell repertoires in COVID-19. Profiled with immunoSEQ multiplex PCR; TCRdb holds only in-frame clones, not every one. The table has over 130,000 clones, approximately 84% seen once. Sequenced sample: PBMCs or T cells enriched from blood (not recorded which). All receptors come from a young woman who had been exposed to COVID-19.

The chain couples TRBV19 to TRBJ2-4; D may be TRBD1 (6 bases). Trimming stripped 5 bases from V and 0 bases from J, with 11 bases between. This CDR3 is 15 amino acids long. The germline V gene has CDR1 LNHDA and CDR2 SQIVND (reference sequence). This CDR3 is CASSWTVIAKNIQYF. The CDR3 DNA sequence: TGTGCCAGTAGTTGGACAGTCATAGCCAAAAACATTCAGTACTTC.

The rearrangement links TRBV3-1 (or the pseudogene TRBV3-2) to TRBJ2-1; 7 nucleotides agree with TRBD2. V lost 7 bases, J lost 5 bases, and 8 bases stayed unmatched. Germline loops: CDR1 LGHDT, CDR2 YNNKEL (reference sequence). The CDR3 sequence is 14 residues long. The DNA of the CDR3 is TGTGCCAGCACCCCTCGGGGGGAAGACAATGAGCAGTTCTTC. It encodes CASTPRGEDNEQFF.

V usage is TRBV19 and J usage is TRBJ1-3; a possible D gene is TRBD1 (5 bases). V gave up 1 base and J gave up 0 bases, with 13 bases separating them. The CDR3 totals 17 residues. Germline-derived CDR1 and CDR2 are LNHDA and SQIVND (reference sequence). The CDR3 DNA is TGTGCCAGTAGTATAGGGACCTGGGACTACTCTGGAAACACCATATATTTT. It specifies CASSIGTWDYSGNTIYF.

The rearrangement uses TRBV10-3 and TRBJ1-2, with 7 bases lining up with TRBD1. This CDR3 region has 14 residues. With 1 base clipped from V and 4 bases from J, the junction kept 3 bases outside the gene matches. CDR1 and CDR2 (germline): ENHRY, SYGVKD. The CDR3 spells CAISEWGQLYGYTF. The CDR3 nucleotides are TGTGCCATCAGTGAGTGGGGACAGCTCTATGGCTACACCTTC.

This clone was recorded once. The V call is TRBV4-1, the J call TRBJ1-2; 7 bases agree with TRBD1. Germline V gene lookup returns CDR1 MGHRA and CDR2 YSYEKL. The ends lost 0 bases at V and 5 bases at J; junction bases unmatched: 9. CDR3 size: 16 residues. This CDR3 reads CASSQEREWDRYGYTF. In nucleotides, the CDR3 is TGCGCCAGCAGCCAAGAAAGGGAGTGGGACAGATATGGCTACACCTTC.

V gene TRBV28 combines with J gene TRBJ2-1, with 8 bases lining up with TRBD2. CDR1 and CDR2 from the germline V gene are MDHEN and SYDVKM. V lost 5 bases, J lost 5 bases, and 5 bases stayed unmatched. This CDR3 contains 14 residues. Here the CDR3 DNA reads TGTGCCAGCAGTGTTAGCGGGATTGACAATGAGCAGTTCTTC. Protein product: CASSVSGIDNEQFF.

To note about this clone: An end of the junction differs from the germline gene, which may be a read error. The chain recombines TRBV30 with TRBJ2-7; TRBD1 matches at 12 bases. Germline CDR1 and CDR2: GTSNPN and SVGIG (reference sequence). The CDR3 is 14 amino acids. For the CDR3, the DNA is TGTGCCCGGAGTATGGGACAGGGGGCTTTCGAGCAGTACTTC. Amino acids: CARSMGQGAFEQYF.

V usage is TRBV10-3 and J usage is TRBJ1-1, with 8 bases lining up with TRBD1. V dropped 0 bases and J dropped 4; count of bases not matched to a gene: 1. The germline V gene has CDR1 ENHRY and CDR2 SYGVKD. The CDR3 runs to 14 residues. CDR3 coding DNA: TGTGCCATCAGTGAGTCCGGACAGGGCACTGAAGCTTTCTTT. This encodes CAISESGQGTEAFF.